One sample yielded the 15 T cell receptor beta chains listed below, sequenced in a study of T cells after yellow fever vaccination. TCRdb reanalysed the 5' RACE reads using MiXCR and keeps one entry per CDR3 protein. The sample holds approximately 580,000 distinct CDR3 sequences, approximately 16% seen once. This sample comprised PBMCs, obtained less than 6 days after the first yellow fever vaccination. These receptors originate from a man younger than 35 who received the YFV17D yellow fever vaccine.

This clonotype came up a few times. The J gene is TRBJ1-4, the V gene TRBV4-3; D may be TRBD1 (6 bases). Trimming removed 4 bases at V and 7 bases at J, with 16 bases between. This CDR3 has 15 amino acids. Germline V CDR1 and CDR2: LGHNA, YSLEER. The CDR3 sequence: CASSLTGFRSEKLFF. CDR3 in DNA: TGCGCCAGCAGCCTTACAGGGTTTAGGAGTGAAAAACTGTTTTTT.

V is TRBV6-2 or TRBV6-3 and J is TRBJ1-5, with D possibly matching TRBD1 (5 bases). Deletions cut 6 bases from V and 16 bases from J, with 19 bases between. In germline, CDR1 is MNHEY, CDR2 SVGEGT. The CDR3 runs 12 residues. The DNA for the CDR3 is TGTGCCAGCAGCCTTCCAGGGATCCGGACACATTTT. Protein sequence: CASSLPGIRTHF.

In this sample, this clonotype turned up a few times. CDR3 nucleotide sequence: TGCGCCAGCAGTCAATCGAGGATATACGAGCAGTACGTC. This codes for CASSQSRIYEQYV. This rearrangement joins TRBV23-1 to TRBJ2-7; D not certain. TRBV23-1 is marked as an open reading frame, function uncertain. Trimming pared 0 bases from V and 4 bases from J, leaving 7 bases between. The CDR3 runs to 13 residues.

The chain recombines TRBV5-1 with TRBJ2-7, with D unclear. Germline V lookup: CDR1 SGHRS, CDR2 YFSETQ. V shed 3 bases and J shed 7 bases, with 8 bases lying between them. CDR3 length equals 11 residues. The CDR3 reads CASSSQEEQYF. In DNA, the CDR3 is TGCGCCAGCAGCTCCCAGGAAGAGCAGTACTTC. The entire variable domain, with the rest obtained from reference TRBV5-1 and TRBJ2-7, is as follows: KAGVTQTPRYLIKTRGQQVTLSCSPISGHRSVSWYQQTPGQGLQFLFEYFSETQRNKGNFPGRFSGRQFSNSRSEMNVSTLELGDSALYLCASSSQEEQYFGPGTRLTVT.

This chain connects TRBV18 to TRBJ1-4; 9 bases agree with TRBD1. CDR3 length: 15 residues. From germline, CDR1 is KGHSH and CDR2 LQKENI. V lost 3 bases and J lost 7; bases outside the gene matches: 6. CDR3 nucleotide sequence: TGTGCCAGCTCACCGATGGGACAGGGAGGTGAAAAACTGTTTTTT. Encoded protein: CASSPMGQGGEKLFF.

V and J are TRBV6-1 and TRBJ1-2; D perhaps matches TRBD1 (5 bases). The CDR3 has 13 residues. V was pared by 6 bases and J by 4 bases, with 12 bases between. From germline, CDR1 is MNHNS and CDR2 SASEGT. CDR3 sequence (DNA): TGTGCCAGCAGCATGGTGGGGGGCTATGGCTACACCTTC. As protein: CASSMVGGYGYTF.

This chain links TRBV29-1 with TRBJ2-7, with 7 bases fitting TRBD2. Germline CDR1 is SQVTM and CDR2 is ANQGSEA. The CDR3 covers 19 residues. The ends lost 4 bases at V and 1 base at J; junction bases unmatched: 22. This chain's CDR3 is CSVGCRGFGLSGLSYEQYV. For the CDR3, the DNA is TGCAGCGTTGGATGTCGCGGTTTCGGCCTTAGCGGGTTATCCTACGAGCAGTACGTC.

The CDR3 reads CASFYQPQHF. DNA of the CDR3: TGTGCCAGCTTCTATCAGCCCCAGCATTTT. The rearrangement links TRBV3-1 to TRBJ1-5; the D is unclear. The V and J ends lost 8 bases and 5 bases respectively, with 4 bases between them. The germline V gene has CDR1 LGHDT and CDR2 YNNKEL (reference sequence). The CDR3 has 10 residues.

In nucleotides, the CDR3 is TGCAGTGCTAGGGGACTGTCAGATACGCAGTATTTT. It codes for CSARGLSDTQYF. This chain links TRBV20-1 with TRBJ2-3; possibly TRBD2 for D (6 bases). The germline V gene has CDR1 DFQATT and CDR2 SNEGSKA (reference sequence). V dropped 3 bases and J dropped 4 bases, with 8 bases sitting between them. The CDR3 has 12 amino acids.

This clonotype showed up just a few times. V usage is TRBV4-3 and J usage is TRBJ2-1; perhaps TRBD1 as D (6 bases). V was clipped by 3 bases and J by 0 bases, with 12 bases between them. CDR1 and CDR2 from the germline V gene are LGHNA and YSLEER. CDR3 length: 16 residues. This CDR3 reads CASSQRLDSSYNEQFF. CDR3 coding DNA: TGCGCCAGCAGCCAGAGGTTGGACAGCTCCTACAATGAGCAGTTCTTC.

The chain couples TRBV19 to TRBJ2-4; 9 bases are a match to TRBD1. The CDR3 is 14 amino acids. V dropped 1 base and J dropped 8; count of bases not matched to a gene: 3. Germline V lookup: CDR1 LNHDA, CDR2 SQIVND (reference sequence). For the CDR3, the DNA is TGTGCCAGTAGTATAGGAGGGGACAGGGACATTCAGTACTTC. Translated, it gives CASSIGGDRDIQYF.

This clonotype appeared a few times. The chain employs TRBV18 and TRBJ2-3; TRBD2 agrees at 10 bases. Trimming removed 2 bases from V and 2 bases from J; junction bases left unmatched: 4. The germline gives CDR1 KGHSH, CDR2 LQKENI. This CDR3 is 16 amino acids long. The CDR3 nucleotides read TGTGCCAGCTCACCAATACTAGCGGGGAACACAGATACGCAGTATTTT. It encodes CASSPILAGNTDTQYF.

V is TRBV6-5 and J is TRBJ2-7; tentatively, D is TRBD2 (6 bases). This CDR3 contains 14 residues. Trimming stripped 2 bases from V and 4 bases from J, with 12 bases between. Germline assignment: CDR1 MNHEY and CDR2 SVGAGI. The CDR3, as DNA: TGTGCCAGCAGTTACGGCGGGGTTTTTTACGAGCAGTACTTC. It is translated as CASSYGGVFYEQYF.

The DNA for the CDR3 is TGCGCCAGCAGCCTTCATGAGGCAGGGGAGTACGAGCAGTACTTC. As protein: CASSLHEAGEYEQYF. This chain connects TRBV4-1 to TRBJ2-7; TRBD1 might be the D (6 bases). Germline V gene sequence: CDR1 MGHRA, CDR2 YSYEKL. This CDR3 has 15 residues. V lost 4 bases and J lost 4, with 17 bases in between.

The chain combines TRBV18 with TRBJ2-7; 7 bases match TRBD1. The CDR3 extends over 15 amino acids. The ends lost 0 bases at V and 5 bases at J; junction bases unmatched: 7. Looked up from germline, CDR1 is KGHSH and CDR2 is LQKENI. The CDR3 here is CASSPPGTAVNEQYF. In DNA form, the CDR3 reads TGTGCCAGCTCACCACCGGGGACAGCGGTTAACGAGCAGTACTTC.